Listed below are T cell receptor beta chains from one sample, sequenced in a study of technical replicates of blood from several donors. Libraries were prepared by immunoSEQ multiplex PCR; TCRdb keeps only in-frame clonotypes and omits some of them. The data contain around 13,000 clones, roughly 94% of them singletons. The sample taken for sequencing was PBMCs. These receptors came from a human donor in good health. The CDR3 runs from the conserved cysteine through the conserved F or W. D genes are given only for firm matches. Clone size is given for some rows only: seen once, a few or many times, or a class if the clone is expanded.

cdr3_aa: CASSRDREFEQYF
cdr3_nt: TGTGCCAGCAGCCGGGACAGGGAGTTCGAGCAGTACTTC
j_call: TRBJ2-7
v_call: TRBV14
d_call: TRBD1
clone_size: .

cdr3_aa: CAWTGASGRSDTQYF
cdr3_nt: TGTGCCTGGACGGGAGCTAGCGGGAGGTCCGATACGCAGTATTTT
j_call: TRBJ2-3
v_call: TRBV30
d_call: TRBD2
clone_size: few

cdr3_aa: CASSMVASTGELFF
cdr3_nt: TGCGCCAGCTCGATGGTAGCGAGTACCGGGGAGCTGTTTTTT
j_call: TRBJ2-2
v_call: TRBV5-1
d_call: .
clone_size: .

cdr3_aa: CASSPFEWTSAKQFF
cdr3_nt: TGTGCCAGCAGCCCATTCGAATGGACTAGCGCAAAGCAGTTCTTC
j_call: TRBJ2-1
v_call: TRBV14
d_call: TRBD2
clone_size: once

cdr3_aa: CASSLVDGGEKLFF
cdr3_nt: TGTGCCAGCAGTTTAGTCGACGGCGGGGAAAAACTGTTTTTT
j_call: TRBJ1-4
v_call: TRBV28
d_call: .
clone_size: .

cdr3_aa: CASRRGGRAENEQFF
cdr3_nt: TGCGCCAGCAGAAGGGGCGGGAGGGCCGAGAATGAGCAGTTCTTC
j_call: TRBJ2-1
v_call: TRBV5-1
d_call: TRBD2
clone_size: .

cdr3_aa: CASRPTGGQPQHF
cdr3_nt: TGTGCCAGTAGACCAACAGGGGGCCAGCCCCAGCATTTT
j_call: TRBJ1-5
v_call: TRBV19
d_call: TRBD1
clone_size: .

cdr3_aa: CASSWAGSSYNEQFF
cdr3_nt: TGCGCCAGCAGTTGGGCGGGGAGCTCCTACAATGAGCAGTTCTTC
j_call: TRBJ2-1
v_call: TRBV5-1
d_call: .
clone_size: .

cdr3_aa: CASSLSFVPGQETQYF
cdr3_nt: TGTGCCAGCAGTTTATCGTTTGTGCCAGGGCAAGAGACCCAGTACTTC
j_call: TRBJ2-5
v_call: TRBV27
d_call: .
clone_size: .

cdr3_aa: CASSQRPGGAGEQYF
cdr3_nt: TGCGCCAGCAGTCAAAGGCCGGGGGGCGCGGGCGAGCAGTACTTC
j_call: TRBJ2-7
v_call: TRBV23-1
d_call: .
clone_size: .

cdr3_aa: CASSSFGQGARAFF
cdr3_nt: TGCGCCAGCAGCTCGTTCGGTCAGGGGGCCCGTGCTTTCTTT
j_call: TRBJ1-1
v_call: TRBV5-1
d_call: TRBD1
clone_size: .

cdr3_aa: CASSPRSLVPYEQYF
cdr3_nt: TGTGCCAGCAGTCCGAGATCTCTAGTGCCCTACGAGCAGTACTTC
j_call: TRBJ2-7
v_call: TRBV28
d_call: .
clone_size: .

cdr3_aa: CASGTSGSYEQFF
cdr3_nt: TGTGCCAGTGGGACTAGCGGGAGTTATGAGCAGTTCTTC
j_call: TRBJ2-1
v_call: TRBV19
d_call: TRBD2
clone_size: .

cdr3_aa: CASSPRTAVSREQYF
cdr3_nt: TGTGCCAGCAGTCCCCGGACAGCCGTTTCTCGCGAGCAGTACTTC
j_call: TRBJ2-7
v_call: TRBV6-1
d_call: .
clone_size: .

cdr3_aa: CASSQGGGYTF
cdr3_nt: TGTGCCAGCAGCCAGGGGGGTGGCTACACCTTC
j_call: TRBJ1-2
v_call: TRBV27
d_call: TRBD1
clone_size: .

cdr3_aa: CASSQGDQETQYF
cdr3_nt: TGTGCCAGCAGCCAAGGGGATCAAGAGACCCAGTACTTC
j_call: TRBJ2-5
v_call: TRBV11-3
d_call: .
clone_size: .

cdr3_aa: CASSQMTGSSSGANVLTF
cdr3_nt: TGTGCCAGCAGCCAGATGACCGGGTCGAGCTCTGGGGCCAACGTCCTGACTTTC
j_call: TRBJ2-6
v_call: TRBV4-2
d_call: .
clone_size: once

cdr3_aa: CASSAPRDSSYEQYF
cdr3_nt: TGCGCCAGCAGTGCACCGAGGGATTCCTCCTACGAGCAGTACTTC
j_call: TRBJ2-7
v_call: TRBV23-1
d_call: .
clone_size: .

cdr3_aa: CASSLMGQVNSGNTIYF
cdr3_nt: TGTGCCAGCAGCTTAATGGGACAGGTGAACTCTGGAAACACCATATATTTT
j_call: TRBJ1-3
v_call: TRBV7-8
d_call: TRBD1
clone_size: once

cdr3_aa: CASSVRQLNTEAFF
cdr3_nt: TGTGCCAGCAGTGTTCGACAGTTGAACACTGAAGCTTTCTTT
j_call: TRBJ1-1
v_call: TRBV6-1
d_call: .
clone_size: .

cdr3_aa: CASSLAGDTQYF
cdr3_nt: TGTGCCAGCAGCTTAGCCGGGGATACGCAGTATTTT
j_call: TRBJ2-3
v_call: TRBV11-2
d_call: .
clone_size: .

cdr3_aa: CAWEGQGPDGYTF
cdr3_nt: TGTGCCTGGGAGGGACAGGGGCCAGATGGCTACACCTTC
j_call: TRBJ1-2
v_call: TRBV30
d_call: TRBD1
clone_size: few

cdr3_aa: CSVEGGLYSTDTQYF
cdr3_nt: TGCAGCGTTGAAGGCGGACTTTACTCCACAGATACGCAGTATTTT
j_call: TRBJ2-3
v_call: TRBV29-1
d_call: .
clone_size: .